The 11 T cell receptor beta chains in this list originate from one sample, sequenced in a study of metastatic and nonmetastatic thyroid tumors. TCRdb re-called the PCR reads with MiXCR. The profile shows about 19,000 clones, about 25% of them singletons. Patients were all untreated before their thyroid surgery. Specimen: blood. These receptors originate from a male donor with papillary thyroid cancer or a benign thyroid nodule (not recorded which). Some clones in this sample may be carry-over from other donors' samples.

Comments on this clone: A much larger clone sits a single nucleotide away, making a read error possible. In DNA form, the CDR3 reads TGTGCCTACTTGGGGTTTCGGGAGCAGTACTTC. It yields the protein CAYLGFREQYF. The chain carries TRBV30 and TRBJ2-7; no reliable D call. Per germline, CDR1 GTSNPN and CDR2 SVGIG (reference sequence). The CDR3 sequence is 11 residues long. Trimming left V 7 bases short and J 7 bases short, with 14 bases between.

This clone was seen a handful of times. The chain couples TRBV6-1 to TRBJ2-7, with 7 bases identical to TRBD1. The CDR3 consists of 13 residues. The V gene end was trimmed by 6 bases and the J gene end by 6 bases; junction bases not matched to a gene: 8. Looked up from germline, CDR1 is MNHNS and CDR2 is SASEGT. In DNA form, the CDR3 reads TGTGCCAGCAGCGTAACAGGGGCGGCCGAGCAGTACTTC. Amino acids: CASSVTGAAEQYF.

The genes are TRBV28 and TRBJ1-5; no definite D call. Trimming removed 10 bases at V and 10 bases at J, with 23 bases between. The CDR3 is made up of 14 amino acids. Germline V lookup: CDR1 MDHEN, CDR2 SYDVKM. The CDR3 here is CAISSWGRGQPQHF. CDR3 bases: TGTGCCATATCCTCGTGGGGTAGAGGTCAACCCCAGCATTTT.

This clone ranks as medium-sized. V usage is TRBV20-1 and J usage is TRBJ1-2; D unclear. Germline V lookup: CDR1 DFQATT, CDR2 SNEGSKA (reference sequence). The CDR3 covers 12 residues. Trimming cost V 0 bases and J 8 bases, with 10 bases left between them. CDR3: CSARDEGWGYTF. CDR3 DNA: TGCAGTGCTAGAGATGAGGGCTGGGGCTACACCTTC.

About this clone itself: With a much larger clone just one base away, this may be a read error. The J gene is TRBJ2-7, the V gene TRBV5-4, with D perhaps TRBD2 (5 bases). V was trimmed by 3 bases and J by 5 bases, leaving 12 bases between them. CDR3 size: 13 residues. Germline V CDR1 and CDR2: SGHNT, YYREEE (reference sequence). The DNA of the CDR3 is TGTGCCAGCAGCTCCCCGGGATGGGACGAGCAGTACTTC. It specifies CASSSPGWDEQYF.

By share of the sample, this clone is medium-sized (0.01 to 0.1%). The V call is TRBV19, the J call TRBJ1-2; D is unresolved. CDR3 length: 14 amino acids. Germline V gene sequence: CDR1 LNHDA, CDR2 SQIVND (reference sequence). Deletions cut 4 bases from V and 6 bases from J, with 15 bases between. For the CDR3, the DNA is TGTGCCAGTAGTACCTACGACTTATCCAATGGCTACACCTTC. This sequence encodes CASSTYDLSNGYTF.

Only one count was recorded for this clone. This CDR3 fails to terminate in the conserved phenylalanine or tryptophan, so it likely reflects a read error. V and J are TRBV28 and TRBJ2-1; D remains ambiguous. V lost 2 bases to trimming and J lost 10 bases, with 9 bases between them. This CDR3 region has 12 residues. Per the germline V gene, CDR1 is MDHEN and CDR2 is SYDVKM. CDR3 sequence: CASSLLGSEQFL. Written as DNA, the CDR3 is TGTGCCAGCAGTTTACTCGGTAGCGAGCAGTTCTTA.

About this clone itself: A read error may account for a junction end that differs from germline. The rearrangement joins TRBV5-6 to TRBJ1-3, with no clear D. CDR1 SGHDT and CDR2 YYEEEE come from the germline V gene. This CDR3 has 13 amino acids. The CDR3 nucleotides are TGTGCCAGCGGCCTCCACTCTGGAAGCACCATATATTTT. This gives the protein CASGLHSGSTIYF.

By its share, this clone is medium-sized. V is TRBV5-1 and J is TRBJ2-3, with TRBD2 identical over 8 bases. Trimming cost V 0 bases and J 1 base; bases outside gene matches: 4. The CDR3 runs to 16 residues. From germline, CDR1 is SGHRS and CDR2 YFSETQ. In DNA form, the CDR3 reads TGCGCCAGCAGCTTGGCCGGGACTAGTGGCACAGATACGCAGTATTTT. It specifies CASSLAGTSGTDTQYF.

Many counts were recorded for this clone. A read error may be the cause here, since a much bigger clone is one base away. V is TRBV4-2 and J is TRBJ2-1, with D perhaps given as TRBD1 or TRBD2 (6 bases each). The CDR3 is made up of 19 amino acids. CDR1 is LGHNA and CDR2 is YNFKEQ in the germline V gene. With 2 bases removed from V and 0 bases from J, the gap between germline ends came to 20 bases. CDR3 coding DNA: TGTGCCAGCAGCCAAATCCCTAGCGTCCTAGGGGGCTCCTACAATGAGCAGTTCTTC. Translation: CASSQIPSVLGGSYNEQFF.

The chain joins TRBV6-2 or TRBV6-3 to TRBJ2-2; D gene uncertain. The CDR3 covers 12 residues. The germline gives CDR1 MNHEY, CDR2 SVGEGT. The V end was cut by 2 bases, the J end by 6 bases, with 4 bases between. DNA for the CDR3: TGTGCCAGCAGTTACGCGGCCGGGGAGCTGTTTTTT. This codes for CASSYAAGELFF.